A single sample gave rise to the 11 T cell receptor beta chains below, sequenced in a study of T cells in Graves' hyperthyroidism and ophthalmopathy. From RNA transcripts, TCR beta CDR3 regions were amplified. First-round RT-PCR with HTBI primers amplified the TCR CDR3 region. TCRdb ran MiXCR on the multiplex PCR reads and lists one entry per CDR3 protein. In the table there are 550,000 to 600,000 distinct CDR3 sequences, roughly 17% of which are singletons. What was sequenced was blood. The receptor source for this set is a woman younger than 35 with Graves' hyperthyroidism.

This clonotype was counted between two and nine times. The CDR3 reads CASSPRGPYNEQFF. In nucleotides, the CDR3 is TGTGCCAGCAGCCCCAGGGGCCCCTACAATGAGCAGTTCTTC. The chain couples TRBV12-3 or TRBV12-4 to TRBJ2-1; possibly TRBD1 for D (6 bases). The V end was cut by 6 bases, the J end by 2 bases, with 11 bases between. CDR3 length equals 14 residues.

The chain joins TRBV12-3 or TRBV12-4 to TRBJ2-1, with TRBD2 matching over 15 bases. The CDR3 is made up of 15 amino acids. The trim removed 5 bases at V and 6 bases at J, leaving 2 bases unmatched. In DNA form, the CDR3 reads TGTGCCAGCAGTGGACTAGCGGGGGGGCTCAATGAGCAGTTCTTC. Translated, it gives CASSGLAGGLNEQFF.

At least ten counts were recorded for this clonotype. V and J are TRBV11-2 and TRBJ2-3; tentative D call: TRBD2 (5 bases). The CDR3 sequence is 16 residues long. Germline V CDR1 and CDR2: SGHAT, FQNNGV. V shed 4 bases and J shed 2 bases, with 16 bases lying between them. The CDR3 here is CASSSEVGLYTDTQYF. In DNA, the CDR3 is TGTGCCAGCAGCTCGGAGGTTGGCTTATACACAGATACGCAGTATTTT.

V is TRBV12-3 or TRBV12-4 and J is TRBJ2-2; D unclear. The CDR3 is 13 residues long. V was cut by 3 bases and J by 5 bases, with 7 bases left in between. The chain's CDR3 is CASSLDPTGELFF. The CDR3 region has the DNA TGTGCCAGCAGTTTGGATCCGACCGGGGAGCTGTTTTTT.

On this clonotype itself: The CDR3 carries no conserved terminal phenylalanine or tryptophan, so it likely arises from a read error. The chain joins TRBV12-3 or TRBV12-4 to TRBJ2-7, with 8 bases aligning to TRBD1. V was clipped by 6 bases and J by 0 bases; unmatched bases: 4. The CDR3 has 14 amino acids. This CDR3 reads CASSKTGGSYEQYL. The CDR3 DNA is TGTGCCAGCAGCAAAACAGGGGGCTCCTACGAGCAGTACCTC.

CDR3 nucleotides: TGTGCCAGCAGTCCCCCGGGGCTAGCGGGAGCTATGGGCGAGCAGTACTTC. As protein: CASSPPGLAGAMGEQYF. V and J are TRBV28 and TRBJ2-7; 10 nucleotides align to TRBD2. CDR3 length: 17 amino acids. J was trimmed by 6 bases and V by 5 bases; bases with no gene match: 16. Germline CDR1 and CDR2: MDHEN and SYDVKM.

CDR3: CASSSEGPLYEQYF. Here the CDR3 DNA reads TGTGCCAGCAGCTCAGAGGGGCCCCTCTACGAGCAGTACTTC. J is TRBJ2-7 and V is TRBV6-2 or TRBV6-3; D may be TRBD1 or TRBD2 (5 bases each). V dropped 6 bases and J dropped 3 bases, with 15 bases sitting between them. The CDR3 is made up of 14 amino acids. Germline CDR1 is MNHEY and CDR2 is SVGEGT.

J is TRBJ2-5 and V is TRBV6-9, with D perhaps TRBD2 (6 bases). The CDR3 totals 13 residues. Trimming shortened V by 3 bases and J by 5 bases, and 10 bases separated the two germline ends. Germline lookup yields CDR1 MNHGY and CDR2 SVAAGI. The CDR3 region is CASSYLGRETQYF. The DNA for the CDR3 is TGTGCCAGCAGTTACCTTGGGAGGGAGACCCAGTACTTC.

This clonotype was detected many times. The CDR3: CAWRVIAGTSSYNEQFF. CDR3 DNA sequence: TGTGCCTGGAGGGTAATAGCGGGGACGAGCTCCTACAATGAGCAGTTCTTC. This chain joins TRBV30 and TRBJ2-1, with 8 bases fitting TRBD2. This CDR3 contains 17 residues. With 3 bases clipped from V and 0 bases from J, the junction kept 10 bases outside the gene matches. CDR1 and CDR2 from the germline V gene are GTSNPN and SVGIG (reference sequence).

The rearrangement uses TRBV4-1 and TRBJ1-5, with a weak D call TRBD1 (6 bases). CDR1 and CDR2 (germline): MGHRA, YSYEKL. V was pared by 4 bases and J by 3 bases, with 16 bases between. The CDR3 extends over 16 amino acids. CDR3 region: CASSRWMGAINQPQHF. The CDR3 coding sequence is TGCGCCAGCAGCCGTTGGATGGGGGCCATCAATCAGCCCCAGCATTTT.

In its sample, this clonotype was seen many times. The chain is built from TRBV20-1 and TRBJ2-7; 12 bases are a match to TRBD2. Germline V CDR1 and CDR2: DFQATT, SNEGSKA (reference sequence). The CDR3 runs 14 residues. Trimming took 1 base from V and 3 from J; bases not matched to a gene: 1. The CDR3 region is CSARGTSGNYEQYF. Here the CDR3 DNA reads TGCAGTGCTAGAGGGACTAGCGGGAACTACGAGCAGTACTTC.